These 29 T cell receptor beta chains were sequenced from one sample in a study of CD8+ T cells in alopecia areata. The treatment was: oral pan-JAK inhibitor, 5-10 mg twice daily. It was cDNA, reverse transcribed from extracted RNA, that served as the sequencing template. Repertoires were generated with immunoSEQ multiplex PCR, while TCRdb's copy carries only in-frame clones and drops some. The sample lists 150,000 to 200,000 clones; less than 70% were seen once. Sequencing was performed on CD4+ T cells sorted from blood, taken at week 24, from a patient treated with tofacitinib. The receptors come from a human donor with alopecia areata.

This sequence joins TRBV6-1 and TRBJ1-6; no clear D. The germline CDR1 and CDR2 sequences are MNHNS and SASEGT. This CDR3 spans 14 amino acids. V lost 8 bases to trimming and J lost 0 bases, with 8 bases between them. CDR3 in amino acids: CASDWSSYNSPLHF. Here the CDR3 DNA reads TGTGCCAGCGACTGGAGCTCCTATAATTCACCCCTCCACTTT.

V and J are TRBV4-1 and TRBJ2-1; TRBD1 agrees at 7 bases. The trim removed 2 bases at V and 5 bases at J, leaving 6 bases unmatched. This CDR3 contains 15 residues. Looked up from germline, CDR1 is MGHRA and CDR2 is YSYEKL. The CDR3 loop reads CASSQPGQSNNEQFF. The CDR3 DNA reads TGCGCCAGCAGCCAACCGGGACAGTCCAACAATGAGCAGTTCTTC.

The chain links TRBV7-9 to TRBJ1-1, with 8 bases matching TRBD1. Germline assignment: CDR1 SEHNR and CDR2 FQNEAQ (reference sequence). CDR3 length equals 13 residues. The J segment lost 3 bases and the V segment lost 4 bases, leaving 1 base of the junction unmatched. In nucleotides, the CDR3 is TGTGCCAGCAGCTCACAGGGGGACACTGAAGCTTTCTTT. The encoded protein is CASSSQGDTEAFF.

The chain uses TRBV4-1 and TRBJ1-2, with a weak D call TRBD1 (5 bases). Germline CDR1 MGHRA, CDR2 YSYEKL. The CDR3 is 13 amino acids. V lost 0 bases, J lost 8 bases, and 10 bases lay in between. CDR3 bases: TGCGCCAGCAGCCAAGAAGTCACAGGCGGCTACACCTTC. Translating gives CASSQEVTGGYTF.

This rearrangement joins TRBV15 to TRBJ2-3, with D perhaps being TRBD1 or TRBD2 (6 bases each). The germline V and J ends were trimmed by 5 bases and 3 bases, with 21 bases remaining between them. The CDR3 sequence is 17 residues long. Looked up from germline, CDR1 is LNHNV and CDR2 is YYDKDF (reference sequence). This CDR3 reads CATSPMGRGAKTDTQYF. The CDR3 DNA follows: TGTGCCACCAGCCCCATGGGTAGGGGGGCCAAGACAGATACGCAGTATTTT.

The CDR3 DNA reads TGTGCCAGCAGCGTAGCTCGGGGGACTAGCGGTGACCAAGAGACCCAGTACTTC. It is translated as CASSVARGTSGDQETQYF. The gene calls are TRBV9 and TRBJ2-5, with 11 bases aligning to TRBD2. The CDR3 extends over 18 amino acids. Germline V gene sequence: CDR1 SGDLS, CDR2 YYNGEE. V trimming: 0 bases; J trimming: 0 bases; junction bases outside the gene matches: 7.

The rearrangement uses TRBV12-5 and TRBJ2-7; 7 nucleotides align to TRBD1. After removal of 6 bases from V and 1 base from J, the junction contained 3 bases not matched to a gene. Germline assignment: CDR1 LGHNT and CDR2 FRNRAP. There are 13 residues in the CDR3. CDR3 region: CASGRDRSYEQYF. The CDR3 coding sequence is TGTGCTAGTGGCCGGGACAGATCCTACGAGCAGTACTTC.

The rearrangement links TRBV18 to TRBJ2-7; 10 bases are a match to TRBD2. CDR1 is KGHSH and CDR2 is LQKENI in the germline V gene. The CDR3 is 16 amino acids. V trimming: 2 bases; J trimming: 3 bases; junction bases outside the gene matches: 7. As DNA, the CDR3 is TGTGCCAGCTCACCAGAGCTAGCGGGGGTCGTCTACGAGCAGTACTTC. It specifies CASSPELAGVVYEQYF.

This clone was observed a few times. The V and J genes are TRBV6-1 and TRBJ1-1; D is unresolved. Looked up from germline, CDR1 is MNHNS and CDR2 is SASEGT. This CDR3 is 12 amino acids long. V was clipped by 6 bases and J by 3 bases, with 8 bases between them. In DNA form, the CDR3 reads TGTGCCAGCAGCCAACAAGACACTGAAGCTTTCTTT. This gives the protein CASSQQDTEAFF.

The gene calls are TRBV6-6 and TRBJ2-3, with unresolved D. The CDR3 spans 16 residues. Germline-derived CDR1 and CDR2 are MNHNY and SVGAGI (reference sequence). V was cut by 2 bases and J by 0 bases, with 12 bases left in between. The CDR3 loop reads CASSYVYQASTDTQYF. The CDR3 coding sequence is TGTGCCAGCAGTTACGTCTACCAGGCAAGCACAGATACGCAGTATTTT.

This clone has a handful of counts. This chain links TRBV29-1 with TRBJ2-1, with 12 bases aligning to TRBD2. The germline V gene encodes CDR1 SQVTM and CDR2 ANQGSEA. Trimming cost V 6 bases and J 8 bases; bases outside gene matches: 8. The CDR3 spans 14 residues. This CDR3 reads CSVQGLAGIYEQFF. CDR3 nucleotides: TGCAGCGTGCAAGGACTAGCGGGGATCTATGAGCAGTTCTTC.

The V gene is TRBV11-2, the J gene TRBJ2-3, with 8 bases matching TRBD1. The germline V gene encodes CDR1 SGHAT and CDR2 FQNNGV. This CDR3 spans 15 amino acids. The V and J ends lost 3 bases and 3 bases, in that order; junction bases with no gene match: 5. This CDR3 is CASSLQQGVTDTQYF. CDR3 sequence (DNA): TGTGCCAGCAGCTTGCAACAGGGGGTAACAGATACGCAGTATTTT.

Only a few counts were recorded for this clone. The chain employs TRBV5-6 and TRBJ2-5; D is possibly TRBD2 (5 bases). The CDR3 consists of 12 residues. Trimming removed 0 bases at V and 5 bases at J, with 5 bases between. Germline V lookup: CDR1 SGHDT, CDR2 YYEEEE. The CDR3 reads CASSLGRETQYF. As DNA, the CDR3 is TGTGCCAGCAGCTTGGGGAGGGAGACCCAGTACTTC.

The gene calls are TRBV2 and TRBJ1-4, with D possibly TRBD1 on 6 matching bases. The CDR3 contains 14 residues. V was pared by 4 bases and J by 5 bases, with 11 bases between. CDR1 SNHLY and CDR2 FYNNEI come from the germline V gene. CDR3 in DNA: TGTGCCAGCAGTGTGGGGGGCGAAAATGAAAAACTGTTTTTT. This sequence encodes CASSVGGENEKLFF.

Notes on this clone: A read error may account for a junction end that differs from germline. The CDR3: CASSQDREGTGELFF. CDR3 DNA: TGTGCTAGCAGCCAGGACAGGGAGGGCACCGGGGAGCTGTTTTTT. The chain is built from TRBV7-7 and TRBJ2-2; weak D call: TRBD1 (8 bases). CDR3 length: 15 amino acids. Germline lookup yields CDR1 SSHAT and CDR2 FNYEAQ (reference sequence). The entire variable domain, with the rest obtained from reference TRBV7-7 and TRBJ2-2, is as follows: GAGVSQSPRYKVTKRGQDVTLRCDPISSHATLYWYQQALGQGPEFLTYFNYEAQPDKSGLPSDRFSAERPEGSISTLTIQRTEQRDSAMYRCASSQDREGTGELFFGEGSRLTVL.

The chain carries TRBV29-1 and TRBJ1-2, with D perhaps matching TRBD1 (6 bases). V gave up 3 bases and J gave up 8 bases, with 13 bases separating them. Per the germline V gene, CDR1 is SQVTM and CDR2 is ANQGSEA. The CDR3 runs 12 residues. DNA for the CDR3: TGCAGCGTTGAGTCGGACAGACCGGGCTACACCTTC. Protein product: CSVESDRPGYTF.

Only one count was recorded for this clone. The chain employs TRBV7-2 and TRBJ1-2, with a possible D match to TRBD1 (5 bases). This CDR3 is built from 16 residues. Trimming left V 3 bases short and J 7 bases short, with 21 bases between. CDR1 SGHTA and CDR2 FQGNSA come from the germline V gene. The DNA of the CDR3 is TGTGCCAGCAGCTTGGGTTTGGCAGGGAGCAGATTTGGCTACACCTTC. Amino acid sequence: CASSLGLAGSRFGYTF.

The chain joins TRBV30 to TRBJ2-2, with a weak D call TRBD2 (6 bases). Germline CDR1 reads GTSNPN; CDR2 reads SVGIG (reference sequence). The CDR3 has 15 amino acids. The V end lost 2 bases, the J end lost 2 bases, and 12 bases lay between the germline ends. The CDR3 loop reads CAWSLGGTNTGELFF. CDR3 nucleotide sequence: TGTGCCTGGAGTCTTGGCGGGACTAACACCGGGGAGCTGTTTTTT.

The CDR3 region is CSVDPGGDGYGYTF. The CDR3 DNA reads TGCAGCGTTGACCCAGGGGGCGATGGCTATGGCTACACCTTC. V and J are TRBV29-1 and TRBJ1-2, with 8 bases identical to TRBD1. This CDR3 contains 14 residues. Per the germline V gene, CDR1 is SQVTM and CDR2 is ANQGSEA. With V trimmed by 3 bases and J by 4 bases, 7 bases remained unmatched.

This clone has only one observation. Here the CDR3 reads CATGGGAGTEAFF. CDR3 bases: TGTGCCACCGGGGGGGGCGCGGGCACTGAAGCTTTCTTT. This chain joins TRBV30 and TRBJ1-1; maybe TRBD1 (6 bases). The germline V and J ends were trimmed by 8 bases and 4 bases, with 17 bases remaining between them. Germline assignment: CDR1 GTSNPN and CDR2 SVGIG (reference sequence). This CDR3 comprises 13 residues. The entire variable domain, with the rest obtained from reference TRBV30 and TRBJ1-1, is as follows: SQTIHQWPATLVQPVGSPLSLECTVEGTSNPNLYWYRQAAGRGLQLLFYSVGIGQISSEVPQNLSASRPQDRQFILSSKKLLLSDSGFYLCATGGGAGTEAFFGQGTRLTVV.

The rearrangement uses TRBV11-1 and TRBJ1-1; tentative D call: TRBD1 (6 bases). Trimming left V 6 bases short and J 7 bases short, with 18 bases between. CDR3 length equals 14 residues. Looked up from germline, CDR1 is SGHAT and CDR2 is FQDESV (reference sequence). The CDR3 coding sequence is TGTGCCAGCAGATCAGGGGCAGCTGAGAATGAAGCTTTCTTT. This sequence encodes CASRSGAAENEAFF.

This chain connects TRBV5-1 to TRBJ2-3; D is ambiguous. From germline, CDR1 is SGHRS and CDR2 YFSETQ. The length of the CDR3 is 14 residues. Trimming took off 0 bases at V and 0 bases at J, with 5 bases between the two ends. The CDR3 bases are TGCGCCAGCAGCTTGGGTCAGAGCACAGATACGCAGTATTTT. This translates into CASSLGQSTDTQYF.

The rearrangement links TRBV30 to TRBJ1-5; D possibly corresponds to TRBD1 (5 bases). The V and J ends lost 0 bases and 11 bases respectively, with 11 bases between them. CDR1 GTSNPN and CDR2 SVGIG come from the germline V gene (reference sequence). There are 12 residues in the CDR3. CDR3 nucleotides: TGTGCCTGGAGTGTACTGGGGGGAGCCCAGCATTTT. This translates into CAWSVLGGAQHF. The entire variable domain, with the rest obtained from reference TRBV30 and TRBJ1-5, is as follows: SQTIHQWPATLVQPVGSPLSLECTVEGTSNPNLYWYRQAAGRGLQLLFYSVGIGQISSEVPQNLSASRPQDRQFILSSKKLLLSDSGFYLCAWSVLGGAQHFGDGTRLSIL.

The CDR3 bases are TGTGCCACCAGCAGCCTTCACGAGCAGTACTTC. This encodes CATSSLHEQYF. The V and J genes are TRBV15 and TRBJ2-7; D call uncertain. CDR1 and CDR2 from the germline V gene are LNHNV and YYDKDF (reference sequence). CDR3 length: 11 amino acids. V dropped 3 bases and J dropped 5 bases, with 5 bases sitting between them. The whole variable domain, remainder taken from reference TRBV15 and TRBJ2-7, is DAMVIQNPRYQVTQFGKPVTLSCSQTLNHNVMYWYQQKSSQAPKLLFHYYDKDFNNEADTPDNFQSRRPNTSFCFLDIRSPGLGDTAMYLCATSSLHEQYFGPGTRLTVT.

The chain joins TRBV2 to TRBJ1-5, with 8 bases identical to TRBD1. This CDR3 region has 14 residues. Germline CDR1 SNHLY, CDR2 FYNNEI. V was clipped by 7 bases and J by 7 bases; unmatched bases: 9. The CDR3 sequence: CASTTGQGEQPQHF. The CDR3 DNA sequence: TGTGCCAGCACTACAGGACAGGGCGAACAGCCCCAGCATTTT.

This sequence joins TRBV29-1 and TRBJ2-7; D call uncertain. The V end lost 0 bases, the J end lost 2 bases, and 11 bases lay between the germline ends. The CDR3 has 14 residues. The germline V gene has CDR1 SQVTM and CDR2 ANQGSEA. The CDR3 DNA sequence: TGCAGCGTTGAAGAAGGGCACCCCACCTACGAGCAGTACTTC. Amino acid sequence: CSVEEGHPTYEQYF.

The chain recombines TRBV28 with TRBJ2-5; a weak D match, TRBD2 (5 bases). There are 14 residues in the CDR3. Trimming took 6 bases from V and 5 from J, leaving 16 bases between them. Per the germline V gene, CDR1 is MDHEN and CDR2 is SYDVKM. In DNA, the CDR3 is TGTGCCAGCAGGGATCCGGTCCGAGGGGAGACCCAGTACTTC. This encodes CASRDPVRGETQYF. The variable domain in full, completed from reference TRBV28 and TRBJ2-5, reads DVKVTQSSRYLVKRTGEKVFLECVQDMDHENMFWYRQDPGLGLRLIYFSYDVKMKEKGDIPEGYSVSREKKERFSLILESASTNQTSMYLCASRDPVRGETQYFGPGTRLLVL.

The genes are TRBV10-2 and TRBJ1-1; D is undetermined. Germline CDR1 is WSHSY and CDR2 is SAAADI. The CDR3 has 13 residues. Trimming pared 10 bases from V and 0 bases from J, leaving 12 bases between. The CDR3: CATSTPMNTEAFF. CDR3 in DNA: TGCGCCACCTCGACACCTATGAACACTGAAGCTTTCTTT.

V is TRBV6-5 and J is TRBJ1-1; TRBD1 might be the D (5 bases). The CDR3 consists of 14 residues. CDR1 MNHEY and CDR2 SVGAGI come from the germline V gene. The V end was cut by 7 bases, the J end by 0 bases, with 12 bases between. CDR3 amino acids: CASISRAMNTEAFF. CDR3 nucleotide sequence: TGTGCCAGCATTAGCAGGGCCATGAACACTGAAGCTTTCTTT.